This passage covers 27 T cell receptor beta chains from one sample sequenced in a study of post-analysis software for immune sequencing data. Antigens for these TCRs are unknown. Whole-study findings and limits: Controls showed lower frequencies than patients for roughly 5 TRBV segments, and TRBV5-6, TRBV5-1 and TRBV20-1 were among these.

Libraries were made from TCR beta cDNA, and they carried unique molecular identifiers. Via MiXCR, TCRdb re-called the PCR reads, giving one row per CDR3 protein. Of 750,000 to 950,000 distinct CDR3 sequences listed, more than 45% are singletons. The sample consisted of blood. These receptors came from a girl aged 10-17 years with multiple sclerosis.

This clonotype was picked up a small number of times. The chain recombines TRBV29-1 with TRBJ2-7; TRBD2 aligns across 10 bases. Germline lookup yields CDR1 SQVTM and CDR2 ANQGSEA. V trimming: 2 bases; J trimming: 1 base; junction bases outside the gene matches: 5. The CDR3 length is 15 residues. CDR3 bases: TGCAGCGTTGAACTAGCGGGAGAAATTTCCTACGAGCAGTACTTC. Residues: CSVELAGEISYEQYF.

This chain joins TRBV7-9 and TRBJ2-3, with D perhaps matching TRBD2 (6 bases). Between the trimmed V and J ends, which lost 2 bases and 2 bases, there was a span of 14 bases. The CDR3 covers 16 residues. Germline V lookup: CDR1 SEHNR, CDR2 FQNEAQ (reference sequence). The CDR3 sequence: CASSLRIGSVTDTQYF. CDR3 coding DNA: TGTGCCAGCAGCTTACGTATCGGGAGTGTCACAGATACGCAGTATTTT. The full variable domain, rest sourced from reference TRBV7-9 and TRBJ2-3, is DTGVSQNPRHKITKRGQNVTFRCDPISEHNRLYWYRQTLGQGPEFLTYFQNEAQLEKSRLLSDRFSAERPKGSFSTLEIQRTEQGDSAMYLCASSLRIGSVTDTQYFGPGTRLTVL.

This clonotype has only a few counts. V usage is TRBV7-9 and J usage is TRBJ2-1; D might be TRBD2 (5 bases). CDR1 SEHNR and CDR2 FQNEAQ come from the germline V gene (reference sequence). There are 13 residues in the CDR3. Trimming removed 5 bases from V and 14 bases from J, with 19 bases in between. CDR3 DNA: TGTGCCAGCAGCCCGTTAGGGCCCGGACTGGAGTTCTTC. It codes for CASSPLGPGLEFF.

This clonotype was counted once. This chain joins TRBV7-9 and TRBJ1-1; D possibly corresponds to TRBD1 (6 bases). CDR3 size: 15 residues. The ends were cut back, 4 bases at V and 1 base at J, with 13 bases in the middle. Germline V gives CDR1 SEHNR, CDR2 FQNEAQ (reference sequence). CDR3 protein: CASSSRQVANTEAFF. CDR3 in DNA: TGTGCCAGCAGCTCCCGACAGGTGGCGAACACTGAAGCTTTCTTT. The variable domain in full, with the rest retrieved from reference TRBV7-9 and TRBJ1-1, is DTGVSQNPRHKITKRGQNVTFRCDPISEHNRLYWYRQTLGQGPEFLTYFQNEAQLEKSRLLSDRFSAERPKGSFSTLEIQRTEQGDSAMYLCASSSRQVANTEAFFGQGTRLTVV.

This clonotype turned up a few times. The chain uses TRBV6-6 and TRBJ2-5, with 7 positions matching TRBD1. V lost 5 bases and J lost 2; bases outside the gene matches: 5. The length of the CDR3 is 14 residues. Germline CDR1 and CDR2: MNHNY and SVGAGI (reference sequence). The CDR3 protein is CASSQKQGQETQYF. DNA of the CDR3: TGTGCCAGCAGTCAAAAACAGGGGCAAGAGACCCAGTACTTC.

V usage is TRBV12-3 or TRBV12-4 and J usage is TRBJ1-2; D is possibly TRBD1 (6 bases). The CDR3 runs to 14 residues. The germline V and J ends were trimmed by 1 base and 7 bases, with 13 bases remaining between them. This CDR3 reads CASSLEAGAIGYTF. CDR3 DNA sequence: TGTGCCAGCAGTTTAGAGGCAGGGGCGATTGGCTACACCTTC.

The chain uses TRBV24-1 and TRBJ2-4, with D unclear. The J call is doubtful: the DNA matches TRBJ2-7 better. CDR1 and CDR2 from the germline V gene are KGHDR and SFDVKD. The CDR3 totals 13 residues. The CDR3 nucleotides read TGTGCCACCAGTGATACAAGCGAATTCGAGCAGTACTTC. It specifies CATSDTSEFEQYF.

CDR3: CSARDDRQGNYGYTF. CDR3 in DNA: TGCAGTGCTAGAGATGACAGACAGGGCAACTATGGCTACACCTTC. J is TRBJ1-2 and V is TRBV20-1; TRBD1 agrees at 7 bases. This CDR3 comprises 15 residues. V shed 0 bases, J shed 2 bases, and the junction held 6 bases outside the gene matches. CDR1 and CDR2 from the germline V gene are DFQATT and SNEGSKA (reference sequence).

The genes are TRBV6-1 and TRBJ1-4; the D is unclear. The CDR3 loop spans 15 amino acids. CDR1 is MNHNS, CDR2 SASEGT, per germline. The V end lost 6 bases, the J end lost 0 bases, and 11 bases lay between the germline ends. The CDR3 bases are TGTGCCAGCAGGGATCGTAAATCAACTAATGAAAAACTGTTTTTT. Amino acid sequence: CASRDRKSTNEKLFF.

The chain recombines TRBV11-3 with TRBJ2-3, with 7 positions matching TRBD1. The junction had 9 bases not matched to a gene; V was cut back by 5 bases and J by 1 base. This CDR3 comprises 16 residues. Per the germline V gene, CDR1 is SGHNT and CDR2 is YENEEA. The CDR3 region is CASSLGGDGGTDTQYF. The DNA for the CDR3 is TGTGCCAGCAGCCTAGGGGGCGACGGGGGCACAGATACGCAGTATTTT.

This clonotype occurred a few times. The genes are TRBV29-1 and TRBJ2-6; D remains ambiguous. Trimming stripped 4 bases from V and 0 bases from J, with 1 base between. Germline V CDR1 and CDR2: SQVTM, ANQGSEA. The CDR3 covers 12 residues. The CDR3, as DNA: TGCAGCGTTGGCTCTGGGGCCAACGTCCTGACTTTC. Translated: CSVGSGANVLTF.

This chain uses TRBV12-3 or TRBV12-4 with TRBJ1-2, with 7 bases identical to TRBD1. CDR3 size: 17 residues. Trimming took 6 bases from V and 4 from J; bases not matched to a gene: 17. CDR3 sequence: CASSRERGTAVTYGYTF. The CDR3 coding sequence is TGTGCCAGCAGCCGAGAGAGAGGGACAGCGGTAACCTATGGCTACACCTTC.

This clonotype occurred many times. V usage is TRBV7-8 and J usage is TRBJ2-7; D remains unclear. V lost 4 bases and J 3 bases, leaving 7 bases between the germline ends. The germline V gene has CDR1 SGHVS and CDR2 FQNEAQ. This CDR3 spans 12 amino acids. The CDR3 bases are TGTGCCAGCAGCTCGACGAACTACGAGCAGTACTTC. This translates into CASSSTNYEQYF.

This chain connects TRBV27 to TRBJ2-5, with 9 bases aligning to TRBD2. The ends lost 0 bases at V and 4 bases at J; junction bases unmatched: 6. CDR1 is MNHEY, CDR2 SMNVEV, per germline (reference sequence). The CDR3 contains 16 residues. The CDR3 bases are TGTGCCAGCAGTTTATCGACACCTAGCGGGATAGAGACCCAGTACTTC. The encoded protein is CASSLSTPSGIETQYF.

Comment on this clonotype: The junction differs from germline at one of its ends, possibly a read error. This chain joins TRBV20-1 and TRBJ2-1; no definite D call. Per the germline V gene, CDR1 is DFQATT and CDR2 is SNEGSKA (reference sequence). The CDR3 has 16 residues. As DNA, the CDR3 is TGCAGTGCTAGGCGGCTATTCCCAAGCTCCTACAATGAGGAGTTCTTC. Translated, it gives CSARRLFPSSYNEEFF.

At least ten counts were recorded for this clonotype. The chain combines TRBV12-3 or TRBV12-4 with TRBJ2-1; 13 bases are a match to TRBD2. The CDR3 sequence is 16 residues long. With V trimmed by 7 bases and J by 7 bases, 10 bases remained unmatched. The CDR3 sequence: CASTYPGTSGKNEQFF. The DNA of the CDR3 is TGTGCCAGCACCTACCCCGGGACTAGCGGGAAGAATGAGCAGTTCTTC.

This chain joins TRBV4-2 and TRBJ1-1; D perhaps matches TRBD1 (5 bases). This CDR3 is built from 12 residues. Germline CDR1 LGHNA, CDR2 YNFKEQ. The V and J ends lost 0 bases and 10 bases respectively, with 9 bases between them. The DNA for the CDR3 is TGTGCCAGCAGCCAAGAATCCGGGGGAGCTTTCTTT. As protein: CASSQESGGAFF.

The chain employs TRBV4-3 and TRBJ2-3; the D is unclear. The CDR3 is 13 residues long. The germline CDR1 and CDR2 sequences are LGHNA and YSLEER. V dropped 5 bases and J dropped 2 bases, with 8 bases sitting between them. The CDR3 sequence is CASSSVITDTQYF. In nucleotides, the CDR3 is TGCGCCAGCAGCTCGGTAATCACAGATACGCAGTATTTT.

V usage is TRBV7-2 and J usage is TRBJ2-1; D is perhaps TRBD2 (6 bases). The V end was cut by 5 bases, the J end by 2 bases, with 13 bases between. The CDR3 spans 15 residues. Germline V gives CDR1 SGHTA, CDR2 FQGNSA. Here the CDR3 reads CASSPWGDPYNEQFF. The DNA of the CDR3 is TGTGCCAGCAGCCCGTGGGGGGACCCCTACAATGAGCAGTTCTTC.

This clonotype was seen only a few times. The chain joins TRBV7-2 to TRBJ2-5; TRBD1 agrees at 8 bases. The CDR3 length is 16 residues. V was pared by 5 bases and J by 2 bases, with 10 bases of the junction left unmatched. Looked up from germline, CDR1 is SGHTA and CDR2 is FQGNSA. The DNA of the CDR3 is TGTGCCAGCAGCATGGGGGGACAGGATTCACAAGAGACCCAGTACTTC. Its translation: CASSMGGQDSQETQYF.

Details on this clonotype: The conserved phenylalanine or tryptophan is not found at the CDR3 terminus, so this likely reflects a read error. The V call is TRBV5-1, the J call TRBJ2-7; TRBD1 might be the D (6 bases). Germline V gene data show CDR1 as SGHRS and CDR2 as YFSETQ. Trimming took 4 bases from V and 3 from J, leaving 11 bases between them. This CDR3 has 13 amino acids. The CDR3 is CASSTRTDYEQYL. The CDR3 DNA reads TGCGCCAGCAGCACGCGGACAGACTACGAGCAGTACTTA.

The rearrangement uses TRBV14 and TRBJ1-2; maybe TRBD1 (6 bases). Germline V CDR1 and CDR2: SGHDN, FVKESK. V dropped 1 base and J dropped 8 bases, with 14 bases sitting between them. The CDR3 has 14 amino acids. CDR3 sequence (DNA): TGTGCCAGCAGCCAAGGGGGAGCGGGGGCCGGCTACACCTTC. Residues: CASSQGGAGAGYTF.

Concerning this clonotype: Compared with germline, one end of the junction differs, possibly owing to a read error. The chain combines TRBV7-3 with TRBJ2-1; 9 bases line up with TRBD2. Germline V gene lookup returns CDR1 SGHTA and CDR2 FQGTGA. The CDR3 is 15 amino acids. The CDR3, as DNA: TGTGCCAGCAGCTTAGCGGGAGGGCTTAACAATAAGCAGTTCTTC. The encoded protein is CASSLAGGLNNKQFF.

The chain uses TRBV7-3 and TRBJ2-1; 10 positions match TRBD2. From germline, CDR1 is SGHTA and CDR2 FQGTGA. CDR3 length: 17 residues. Trimming removed 2 bases from V and 12 bases from J; junction bases left unmatched: 16. DNA for the CDR3: TGTGCCAGCAGCTTAGGGGGAAGCGGGAGGGCCCTATCTGGGCAGTTCTTC. This gives the protein CASSLGGSGRALSGQFF.

The chain links TRBV7-3 to TRBJ2-3; maybe TRBD2 (5 bases). V lost 5 bases and J 3 bases, leaving 15 bases between the germline ends. Germline V CDR1 and CDR2: SGHTA, FQGTGA. The CDR3 runs to 15 residues. CDR3 coding DNA: TGTGCCAGCAGCCCGCCCGGGGTGCGGACAGATACGCAGTATTTT. It codes for CASSPPGVRTDTQYF.

This clonotype was counted between two and nine times. The genes are TRBV7-6 and TRBJ2-5; 11 bases map to TRBD2. Losses at the gene ends were 1 base for V and 5 bases for J; bases not matched to a gene: 6. This CDR3 is built from 16 residues. Germline V CDR1 and CDR2: SGHVS, FNYEAQ. DNA of the CDR3: TGTGCCAGCAGCTTAGAAACTAGCGGGAGCGAGGAGACCCAGTACTTC. Its translation: CASSLETSGSEETQYF. The entire variable domain, with the rest obtained from reference TRBV7-6 and TRBJ2-5, is as follows: GAGVSQSPRYKVTKRGQDVALRCDPISGHVSLYWYRQALGQGPEFLTYFNYEAQQDKSGLPNDRFSAERPEGSISTLTIQRTEQRDSAMYRCASSLETSGSEETQYFGPGTRLLVL.

This rearrangement joins TRBV7-9 to TRBJ1-1, with D unresolved. V lost 2 bases and J 6 bases, leaving 7 bases between the germline ends. The germline V gene encodes CDR1 SEHNR and CDR2 FQNEAQ (reference sequence). The CDR3 sequence is 12 residues long. Written as DNA, the CDR3 is TGTGCCAGCAGCTTAATCAGATCTGAAGCTTTCTTT. Translation gives CASSLIRSEAFF. Drawing the rest from reference TRBV7-9 and TRBJ1-1, the complete variable domain is DTGVSQNPRHKITKRGQNVTFRCDPISEHNRLYWYRQTLGQGPEFLTYFQNEAQLEKSRLLSDRFSAERPKGSFSTLEIQRTEQGDSAMYLCASSLIRSEAFFGQGTRLTVV.